The TCR beta chain described here comes from a study of beta chain features in type 1 diabetes. Expressed TCRB transcripts were sequenced, since all the RNA that had been isolated was reverse transcribed. Clones were sequenced by immunoSEQ multiplex PCR, and TCRdb holds only the in-frame ones, with some missing. The data show roughly 700,000 clones, with about an eighth seen just once and approximately 0.022% held by the top ten. J lost 3 bases, V lost 1 base, and 13 bases had no gene match. The CDR3 contains 18 residues. Germline assignment: CDR1 MGHRA and CDR2 YSYEKL. Findings and limits, study-wide: People with Type 1 diabetes carried modestly yet significantly shorter TCRB CDR3s in all four CD4+ subsets.

A remark on this clone: Its antigen is as yet unknown.

V and J are TRBV4-1 and TRBJ1-1; TRBD1 agrees at 8 bases. This clonotype was obtained from a man younger than 35 with type 1 diabetes. The sequenced material came from naive CD4+ T cells from blood. CDR3 protein: CASSQVVGIGQGDTEAFF. The CDR3 DNA reads as TGCGCCAGCAGCCAAGTCGTGGGGATCGGACAGGGCGACACTGAAGCTTTCTTT.